This section outlines one T cell receptor (beta chain) sequence together with its context. Antigen: not known. The data belong to a study of early T cells in non-severe SARS-CoV-2 infection. Looking at the study overall: RNA in bulk from unsorted whole blood was sequenced, and chains were unpaired.

Findings and caveats of the study: Anti-spike CD8 specificities were favored by VDJdb matching, whose results missed private and CD4 specificities.

Germline V gene sequence: CDR1 SGHRS, CDR2 YFSETQ. The CDR3 has 15 amino acids. With 0 bases removed from V and 2 bases from J, the gap between germline ends came to 6 bases. Individual cDNA molecules received unique molecular identifiers. Via MiXCR, TCRdb re-called the 5' RACE reads, giving one row per CDR3 protein. The table shows some 80,000 distinct CDR3 sequences, with about 12% occurring only once. This chain connects TRBV5-1 to TRBJ2-6; D ambiguous. The sequencing used whole blood, collected at baseline. The source of this sequence is an adult who was a healthcare worker with PCR-confirmed SARS-CoV-2 infection or an uninfected control (not recorded which). The donor label of this sample is uncertain. The CDR3 reads CASSLDGAGANVLTF. The DNA of the CDR3 is TGCGCCAGCAGCTTGGATGGGGCTGGGGCCAACGTCCTGACTTTC.